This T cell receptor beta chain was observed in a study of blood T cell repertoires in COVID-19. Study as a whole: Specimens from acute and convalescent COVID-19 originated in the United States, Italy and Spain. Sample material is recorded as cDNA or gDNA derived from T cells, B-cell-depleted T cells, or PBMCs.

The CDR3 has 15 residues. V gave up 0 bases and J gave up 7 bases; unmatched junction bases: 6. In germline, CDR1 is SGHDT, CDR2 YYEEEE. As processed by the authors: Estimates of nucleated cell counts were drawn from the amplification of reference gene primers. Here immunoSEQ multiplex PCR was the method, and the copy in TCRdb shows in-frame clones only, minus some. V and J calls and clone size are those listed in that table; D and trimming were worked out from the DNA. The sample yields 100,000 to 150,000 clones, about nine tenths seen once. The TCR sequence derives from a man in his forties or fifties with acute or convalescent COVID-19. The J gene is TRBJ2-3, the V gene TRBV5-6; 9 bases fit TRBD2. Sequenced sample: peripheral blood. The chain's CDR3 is CASSLGTSEHYTQYF. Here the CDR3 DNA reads TGTGCCAGCAGCTTGGGGACTAGCGAACATTATACGCAGTATTTT.